This T cell receptor (beta chain) was documented in a study of shared clonotypes between healthy human individuals. On the study more broadly: Aged between 18 and 49, the donors were a couple of women and three men. Regarding the study as a whole: Memory subsets had estimated richness that was generally smaller than that of naive subsets.

The table came from immunoSEQ multiplex PCR; TCRdb's copy has only in-frame clones and leaves some out. The sample holds 2 million to 3 million clones, over 85% seen once. This CDR3 has 13 residues. V lost 4 bases to trimming and J lost 0 bases, with 6 bases between them. CDR1 is SGHNT, CDR2 YYREEE, per germline (reference sequence). About this clone itself: Antigen specificity is unknown.

The chain couples TRBV5-4 to TRBJ2-3; D gene unclear. The TCR originated in a man younger than 35 in good health. The source material was naive CD4+ T cells sorted from blood. Subset defined: CD45RA+ positively selected. Here the CDR3 reads CASSRPSTDTQYF. Written as DNA, the CDR3 is TGTGCCAGCAGCCGCCCGAGCACAGATACGCAGTATTTT.